These 18 T cell receptor beta chains were sequenced from one sample in a study of T-cell reconstitution after alpha-beta-depleted transplantation in children. This sample's TCRbeta library carried unique molecular identifier barcodes. TCRdb passed the PCR reads through MiXCR, listing each CDR3 protein once. This sample has about 240,000 distinct CDR3 sequences, with about 12% found just once. Source: PBMCs from the stem cell graft donor, taken from the stem cell graft. The source of these receptors is a human donor who donated a stem cell graft to a child with acute lymphoblastic leukemia.

This clonotype was seen repeatedly, ten times or more. The rearrangement uses TRBV5-1 and TRBJ1-3, with TRBD1 matching over 7 bases. This CDR3 spans 15 amino acids. Per germline, CDR1 SGHRS and CDR2 YFSETQ. J gave up 4 bases and V 4 bases, and 8 bases lay outside the gene matches. In nucleotides, the CDR3 is TGCGCCAGCAGCATATCCGGGACAGAAGGAAACACCATATATTTT. Amino acids: CASSISGTEGNTIYF.

Turning to this clonotype: With a much larger clone just one base away, this may be a read error. The rearrangement links TRBV7-1 to TRBJ1-1, with 12 bases that match TRBD1. TRBV7-1 qualifies as an ORF whose function is uncertain. The V segment lost 3 bases and the J segment 3 bases; nucleotides outside the gene matches: 5. This CDR3 is built from 16 residues. CDR3: CASSSCRDRGHTEAFF. CDR3 bases: TGTGCCAGCAGCTCCTGCCGGGACAGGGGGCACACTGAAGCTTTCTTT.

This clonotype appeared many times. V gene TRBV5-1 combines with J gene TRBJ2-7; D is ambiguous. The CDR3 has 12 residues. CDR1 is SGHRS, CDR2 YFSETQ, per germline. V lost 0 bases, J lost 3 bases, and 4 bases lay in between. CDR3: CASSLEGYEQYF. The CDR3 DNA is TGCGCCAGCAGCTTGGAAGGCTACGAGCAGTACTTC.

There are a few counts of this clonotype. The genes are TRBV6-2 or TRBV6-3 and TRBJ2-3, with 8 positions matching TRBD2. CDR1 and CDR2 from the germline V gene are MNHEY and SVGEGT. Germline trimming cut 7 bases from V and 5 bases from J; bases unmatched to any gene: 20. The CDR3 has 18 amino acids. CDR3 sequence (DNA): TGTGCCAGCACCTTCCGGCTGACGGGAGGGCTGAAGCAAGATACGCAGTATTTT. Its protein is CASTFRLTGGLKQDTQYF.

Concerning this clonotype itself: Compared with germline, one end of the junction differs, possibly owing to a read error. The chain uses TRBV20-1 and TRBJ2-6, with D perhaps assigned TRBD1 or TRBD2 (5 bases each). Germline lookup yields CDR1 DFQATT and CDR2 SNEGSKA (reference sequence). CDR3 length: 17 amino acids. This CDR3 reads CCARDLGEKAGANVLTF. CDR3 nucleotide sequence: TGCTGTGCTAGAGATCTGGGGGAGAAGGCTGGGGCCAACGTCCTGACTTTC.

This clonotype was found many times. V is TRBV12-3 or TRBV12-4 and J is TRBJ2-5; TRBD1 aligns across 8 bases. V shed 6 bases, J shed 4 bases, and the junction held 4 bases outside the gene matches. This CDR3 has 13 amino acids. The DNA for the CDR3 is TGTGCCAGCAGCCATGACAGGGGAGAGACCCAGTACTTC. Translating it yields CASSHDRGETQYF.

Many counts were recorded for this clonotype. This chain links TRBV6-1 with TRBJ2-2; the D call may be TRBD1 or TRBD2 (6 bases each). V lost 5 bases to trimming and J lost 7 bases, with 17 bases between them. Germline lookup yields CDR1 MNHNS and CDR2 SASEGT. The CDR3 covers 15 residues. The CDR3 DNA reads TGTGCCAGCAGTCCCCGTAGGGGGGTAGTCGGGGAGCTGTTTTTT. Protein: CASSPRRGVVGELFF.

This clonotype occurred many times. The rearrangement joins TRBV7-8 to TRBJ2-2, with TRBD1 matching 9 bases. J was trimmed by 2 bases and V by 5 bases; bases with no gene match: 12. The CDR3 has 18 residues. CDR1 SGHVS and CDR2 FQNEAQ come from the germline V gene. CDR3: CASSPRAMGQGNTGELFF. DNA for the CDR3: TGTGCCAGCAGCCCAAGGGCGATGGGACAGGGTAACACCGGGGAGCTGTTTTTT.

This clonotype was seen repeatedly, ten times or more. V and J are TRBV25-1 and TRBJ2-7; TRBD1 aligns across 9 bases. The length of the CDR3 is 16 residues. Germline CDR1 reads MGHDK; CDR2 reads SYGVNS. With 5 bases clipped from V and 0 bases from J, the junction kept 8 bases outside the gene matches. CDR3 nucleotides: TGTGCCAGCAGTTCCATCCGGGACAGGGTCTCCTACGAGCAGTACTTC. Translating gives CASSSIRDRVSYEQYF.

This clonotype appeared a few times. V usage is TRBV15 and J usage is TRBJ1-2, with 7 bases that match TRBD1. The ends lost 0 bases at V and 10 bases at J; junction bases unmatched: 11. From germline, CDR1 is LNHNV and CDR2 YYDKDF (reference sequence). The length of the CDR3 is 15 residues. CDR3: CATSRDYTGESAYTF. The CDR3 DNA reads TGTGCCACCAGCAGAGATTACACAGGGGAATCAGCCTACACCTTC.

The table lists this clonotype with many counts. V and J are TRBV3-1 and TRBJ1-2, with D possibly TRBD1 on 5 matching bases. There are 13 residues in the CDR3. Trimming pared 1 base from V and 6 bases from J, leaving 9 bases between. Per the germline V gene, CDR1 is LGHDT and CDR2 is YNNKEL (reference sequence). CDR3 residues: CASSQVRQHGYTF. The DNA of the CDR3 is TGTGCCAGCAGCCAAGTTCGACAGCATGGCTACACCTTC.

This clonotype was detected ten times or more. This sequence joins TRBV9 and TRBJ1-1, with 7 bases identical to TRBD1. After removal of 3 bases from V and 2 bases from J, the junction contained 4 bases not matched to a gene. CDR3 length equals 14 residues. Germline V CDR1 and CDR2: SGDLS, YYNGEE. CDR3 DNA sequence: TGTGCCAGCAGCGCGGGACAGTTAAACACTGAAGCTTTCTTT. Residues: CASSAGQLNTEAFF.

This clonotype was picked up many times. This sequence joins TRBV28 and TRBJ2-7; 10 positions agree with TRBD1. The CDR3 has 15 amino acids. Germline V gene lookup returns CDR1 MDHEN and CDR2 SYDVKM. V was pared by 3 bases and J by 5 bases, with 7 bases of the junction left unmatched. CDR3 sequence reads: CASSFLDRGKNEQYF. In DNA form, the CDR3 reads TGTGCCAGCAGTTTCTTGGACAGGGGGAAAAACGAGCAGTACTTC.

This clonotype was seen repeatedly, ten times or more. This chain uses TRBV12-3 or TRBV12-4 with TRBJ2-7, with 7 bases fitting TRBD1. This CDR3 comprises 15 residues. With V trimmed by 1 base and J by 3 bases, 6 bases remained unmatched. The CDR3 bases are TGTGCCAGCAGTTTAGGTCGGGACAGAGGCTACGAGCAGTACTTC. This gives the protein CASSLGRDRGYEQYF.

This chain uses TRBV7-2 with TRBJ2-7; 11 nucleotides align to TRBD2. Germline V gives CDR1 SGHTA, CDR2 FQGNSA. The CDR3 has 15 amino acids. The V segment lost 5 bases and the J segment 0 bases; nucleotides outside the gene matches: 3. The CDR3 region has the DNA TGTGCCAGCAGCCTGACTAGCGGGGTCTCCTACGAGCAGTACTTC. Protein: CASSLTSGVSYEQYF.

This clonotype was detected ten times or more. The chain links TRBV14 to TRBJ2-7; tentatively, D is TRBD1 (5 bases). The CDR3 contains 15 residues. CDR1 is SGHDN and CDR2 is FVKESK in the germline V gene. Trimming pared 4 bases from V and 2 bases from J, leaving 15 bases between. Written as DNA, the CDR3 is TGTGCCAGCAGCCTCTCCCTTGGGGCCGCCTACGAGCAGTACTTC. Translating it yields CASSLSLGAAYEQYF.

This clonotype was picked up many times. The chain combines TRBV7-9 with TRBJ1-2; D is unclear. The CDR3 runs to 13 residues. V lost 5 bases and J lost 4, with 11 bases in between. Germline values: CDR1 SEHNR, CDR2 FQNEAQ (reference sequence). CDR3 protein: CASSAGGGYGYTF. For the CDR3, the DNA is TGTGCCAGCAGCGCGGGAGGAGGCTATGGCTACACCTTC.

The sample holds many counts of this clonotype. This sequence joins TRBV7-9 and TRBJ2-7; a weak D match, TRBD1 (5 bases). The germline V and J ends were trimmed by 5 bases and 1 base, with 9 bases remaining between them. CDR1 is SEHNR, CDR2 FQNEAQ, per germline (reference sequence). The CDR3 covers 13 residues. In DNA form, the CDR3 reads TGTGCCAGCAGCCCCCGACAGTCCTACGAGCAGTACTTC. Its protein is CASSPRQSYEQYF.